This T cell receptor beta chain was identified during a study of post-analysis software for immune sequencing data. On the study more broadly: Some patients lacked subtype; others had relapsing-remitting, secondary progressive or progressive-relapsing disease.

Unique molecular identifiers had been added to the TCR beta cDNA libraries. TCRdb reprocessed the PCR reads via MiXCR and lists one record per CDR3 protein. Among hundreds of thousands of distinct CDR3 sequences listed, roughly 58% were seen once. Sequenced material: blood. The TCR was taken from a girl between 10 and 17 years old with multiple sclerosis.

The DNA for the CDR3 is TGTGCCATCAGTGGCAGGGGGAGGACTGAAGCTTTCTTT. Amino acids: CAISGRGRTEAFF. The chain links TRBV10-3 to TRBJ1-1, with 7 bases fitting TRBD1. Germline V gene data show CDR1 as ENHRY and CDR2 as SYGVKD. With 4 bases clipped from V and 5 bases from J, the junction kept 4 bases outside the gene matches. The CDR3 length is 13 residues.